The present entry profiles one T cell receptor (beta chain) with its context. This entry belongs to a study of blood T cell repertoires in COVID-19. For the study at large: COVID-19 samples, acute and convalescent, were from the United States, Italy and Spain. PBMCs, B-cell-depleted T cells, or T cells were the source of the cDNA or gDNA that made up the material.

Methods used by the authors: Nucleated cell number was recorded as an estimate derived from reference gene primer amplification. Produced via immunoSEQ multiplex PCR; TCRdb's table is partial and in-frame only. From that table come the V and J calls and clone size; the DNA was used to work out D and trimming. Here the sample spans about 160,000 clones, roughly 90% being singletons. The CDR3 totals 13 residues. The germline gives CDR1 SGDLS, CDR2 YYNGEE. V was pared by 2 bases and J by 9 bases, with 14 bases between. The sample comprised peripheral blood. The TCR was taken from a man in his 60s with active or convalescent COVID-19. This chain connects TRBV9 to TRBJ2-5, with a tentative D call TRBD2 (6 bases). The CDR3 region is CASSVGTDESQYF. As DNA, the CDR3 is TGTGCCAGCAGCGTCGGGACTGACGAATCCCAGTACTTC.